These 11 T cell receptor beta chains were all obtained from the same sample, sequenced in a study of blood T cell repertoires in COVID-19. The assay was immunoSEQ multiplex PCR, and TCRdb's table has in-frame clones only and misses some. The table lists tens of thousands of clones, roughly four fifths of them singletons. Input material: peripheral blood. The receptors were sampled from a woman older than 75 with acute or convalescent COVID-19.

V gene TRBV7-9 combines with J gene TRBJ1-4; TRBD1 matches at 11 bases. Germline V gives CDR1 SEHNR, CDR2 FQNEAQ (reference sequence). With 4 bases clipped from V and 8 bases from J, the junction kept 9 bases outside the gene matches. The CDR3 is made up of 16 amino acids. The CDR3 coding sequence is TGTGCCAGCAGCTCCCTGGGACAGGGGGTTCAAGAAAAACTGTTTTTT. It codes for CASSSLGQGVQEKLFF.

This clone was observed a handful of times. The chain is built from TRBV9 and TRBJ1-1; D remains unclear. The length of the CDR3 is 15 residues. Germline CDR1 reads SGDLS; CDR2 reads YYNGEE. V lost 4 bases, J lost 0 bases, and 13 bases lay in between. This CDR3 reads CASSKGGSMNTEAFF. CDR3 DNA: TGTGCCAGCAGCAAAGGTGGGAGTATGAACACTGAAGCTTTCTTT.

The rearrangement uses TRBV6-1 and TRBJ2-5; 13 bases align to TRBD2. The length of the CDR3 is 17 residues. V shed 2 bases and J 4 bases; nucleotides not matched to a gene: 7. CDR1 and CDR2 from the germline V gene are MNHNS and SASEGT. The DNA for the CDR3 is TGTGCCAGCAGTGAAAATGGACTAGCGGGAGCGGCAGAGACCCAGTACTTC. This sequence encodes CASSENGLAGAAETQYF.

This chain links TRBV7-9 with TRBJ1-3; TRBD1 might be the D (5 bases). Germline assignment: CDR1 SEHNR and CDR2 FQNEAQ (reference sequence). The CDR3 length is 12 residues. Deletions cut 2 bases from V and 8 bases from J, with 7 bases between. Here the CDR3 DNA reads TGTGCCAGCAGCTTAAGGGGTTACACCATATATTTT. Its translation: CASSLRGYTIYF.

The CDR3 sequence: CASSAGLPRGYGYTF. DNA of the CDR3: TGTGCCAGCAGCGCGGGACTCCCACGGGGCTATGGCTACACCTTC. The rearrangement links TRBV3-1 (or the pseudogene TRBV3-2) to TRBJ1-2, with a tentative D call TRBD1 (5 bases). The CDR3 has 15 residues. The germline gives CDR1 LGHDT, CDR2 YNNKEL (reference sequence). V was trimmed by 5 bases and J by 4 bases, leaving 17 bases between them.

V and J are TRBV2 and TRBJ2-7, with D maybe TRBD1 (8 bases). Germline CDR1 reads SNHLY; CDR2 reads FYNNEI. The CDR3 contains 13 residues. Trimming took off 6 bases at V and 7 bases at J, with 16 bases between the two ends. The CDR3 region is CASSPLQGGEQYF. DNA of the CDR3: TGTGCCAGCAGCCCTCTACAGGGGGGGGAGCAGTACTTC.

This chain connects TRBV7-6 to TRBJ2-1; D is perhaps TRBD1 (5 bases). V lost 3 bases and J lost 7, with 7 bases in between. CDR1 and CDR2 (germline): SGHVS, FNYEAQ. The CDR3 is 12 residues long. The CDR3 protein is CASSFSGNEQFF. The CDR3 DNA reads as TGTGCCAGCAGCTTCTCAGGGAATGAGCAGTTCTTC.

CDR3 nucleotide sequence: TGTGCCAGTAGTATGCTGGGACAGGGGGCTTACACCTTC. Protein sequence: CASSMLGQGAYTF. The chain combines TRBV19 with TRBJ1-2; 12 positions match TRBD1. The ends lost 3 bases at V and 11 bases at J; junction bases unmatched: 4. The CDR3 totals 13 residues. Germline CDR1 LNHDA, CDR2 SQIVND (reference sequence).

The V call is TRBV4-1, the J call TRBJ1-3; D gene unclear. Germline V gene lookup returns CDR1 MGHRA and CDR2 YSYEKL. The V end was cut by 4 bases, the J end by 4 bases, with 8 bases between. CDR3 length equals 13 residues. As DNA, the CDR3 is TGCGCCAGCAGCCGAAACTGGGGAAACACCATATATTTT. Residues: CASSRNWGNTIYF.

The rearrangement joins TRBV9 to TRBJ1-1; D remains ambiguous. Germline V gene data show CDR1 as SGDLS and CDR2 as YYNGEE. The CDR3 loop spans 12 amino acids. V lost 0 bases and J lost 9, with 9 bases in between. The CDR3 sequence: CASSVVGEQAFF. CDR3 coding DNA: TGTGCCAGCAGCGTAGTGGGAGAACAAGCTTTCTTT.

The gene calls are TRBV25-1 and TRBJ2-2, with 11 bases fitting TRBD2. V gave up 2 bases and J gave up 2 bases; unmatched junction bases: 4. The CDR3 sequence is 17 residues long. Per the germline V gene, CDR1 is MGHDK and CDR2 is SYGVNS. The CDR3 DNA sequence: TGTGCCAGCAGTGAAGTAGCGGGGGGGCGAAACACCGGGGAGCTGTTTTTT. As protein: CASSEVAGGRNTGELFF.